Presented here are 2 T cell receptor beta chains from one specimen sequenced in a study of T cell responses to AZD1222 COVID-19 vaccine. Some clones are missing from TCRdb's copy, which holds only in-frame ones; the method was immunoSEQ multiplex PCR. The data show 200,000 or so clones, 85% to 95% seen once. The sequencing here drew on peripheral blood, taken 28 days after the second AZD1222 dose. Every receptor here comes from an adult who received the AZD1222 COVID-19 vaccine.

The chain joins TRBV6-5 to TRBJ2-7; D is perhaps TRBD1 (5 bases). There are 14 residues in the CDR3. With 2 bases removed from V and 2 bases from J, the gap between germline ends came to 10 bases. The germline V gene encodes CDR1 MNHEY and CDR2 SVGAGI. CDR3 nucleotides: TGTGCCAGCAGTTACCAGGGAACAACCTACGAGCAGTACTTC. Protein product: CASSYQGTTYEQYF.

This chain joins TRBV13 and TRBJ1-6; TRBD1 aligns across 9 bases. After removal of 6 bases from V and 13 bases from J, the junction contained 13 bases not matched to a gene. CDR1 and CDR2 from the germline V gene are PRHDT and FYEKMQ (reference sequence). The CDR3 runs 15 residues. DNA of the CDR3: TGTGCCAGCAGACCCAGAGGACAGGGGCGGAGTCCCCTCCACTTT. Encoded protein: CASRPRGQGRSPLHF.